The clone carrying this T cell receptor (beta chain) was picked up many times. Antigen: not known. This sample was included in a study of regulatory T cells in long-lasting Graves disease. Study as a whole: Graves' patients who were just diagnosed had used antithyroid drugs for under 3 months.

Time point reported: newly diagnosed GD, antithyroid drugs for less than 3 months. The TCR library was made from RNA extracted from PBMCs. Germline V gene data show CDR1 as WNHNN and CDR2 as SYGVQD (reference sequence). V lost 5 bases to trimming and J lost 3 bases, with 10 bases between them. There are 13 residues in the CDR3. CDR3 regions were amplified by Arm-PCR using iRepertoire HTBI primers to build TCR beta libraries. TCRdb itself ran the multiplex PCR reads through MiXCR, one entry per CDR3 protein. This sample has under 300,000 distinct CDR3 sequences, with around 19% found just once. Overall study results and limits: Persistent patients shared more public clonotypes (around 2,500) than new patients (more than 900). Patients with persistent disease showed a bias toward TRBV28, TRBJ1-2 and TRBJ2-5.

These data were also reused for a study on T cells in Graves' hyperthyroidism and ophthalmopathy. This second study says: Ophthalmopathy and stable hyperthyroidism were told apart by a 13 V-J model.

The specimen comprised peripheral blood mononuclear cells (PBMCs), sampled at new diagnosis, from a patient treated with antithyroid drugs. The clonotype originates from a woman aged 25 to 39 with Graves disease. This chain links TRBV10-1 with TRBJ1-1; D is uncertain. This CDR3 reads CASSRTTDTEAFF. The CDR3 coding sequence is TGCGCCAGCAGTAGGACGACGGACACTGAAGCTTTCTTT.